One and the same sample provided the 25 T cell receptor beta chains below, sequenced in a study of control samples from healthy donors and cancer patients. Measured with immunoSEQ multiplex PCR; TCRdb has only the in-frame clones, and not every one. This table holds around 80,000 clones, about 87% found once. Material for sequencing was blood. Every receptor here comes from a man aged 50-60 years in good health.

The chain joins TRBV9 to TRBJ2-7; D not certain. CDR1 SGDLS and CDR2 YYNGEE come from the germline V gene. V dropped 4 bases and J dropped 6 bases, with 23 bases sitting between them. The CDR3 covers 16 residues. The CDR3 is CASSPREPRPGAEQYF. The CDR3 DNA reads TGTGCCAGCAGCCCTAGAGAACCTAGACCCGGAGCCGAGCAGTACTTC. Supplemented by reference TRBV9 and TRBJ2-7, the full variable domain reads DSGVTQTPKHLITATGQRVTLRCSPRSGDLSVYWYQQSLDQGLQFLIQYYNGEERAKGNILERFSAQQFPDLHSELNLSSLELGDSALYFCASSPREPRPGAEQYFGPGTRLTVT.

The DNA for the CDR3 is TGTGCCAGCAGTTTATCGGGTGGGGCCAACGTCCTGACTTTC. This gives the protein CASSLSGGANVLTF. The chain links TRBV27 to TRBJ2-6, with D uncertain. The CDR3 is 14 residues long. Germline CDR1 is MNHEY and CDR2 is SMNVEV (reference sequence). V was trimmed by 0 bases and J by 3 bases, leaving 3 bases between them.

The sample holds one count of this clone. V gene TRBV6-6 combines with J gene TRBJ1-5; D gene uncertain. Germline lookup yields CDR1 MNHNY and CDR2 SVGAGI (reference sequence). V was clipped by 5 bases and J by 3 bases, with 8 bases between them. The CDR3 consists of 13 residues. CDR3 amino acids: CASSVTINQPQHF. The CDR3 coding sequence is TGTGCCAGCAGTGTGACAATCAATCAGCCCCAGCATTTT.

This clone appeared a single time. V is TRBV10-3 and J is TRBJ2-3; 9 nucleotides agree with TRBD1. This CDR3 spans 14 amino acids. Germline V gene data show CDR1 as ENHRY and CDR2 as SYGVKD. The V segment lost 4 bases and the J segment 1 base; nucleotides outside the gene matches: 0. The CDR3 region has the DNA TGTGCCATCAGTGGGGACAGGGGCACAGATACGCAGTATTTT. Amino acids: CAISGDRGTDTQYF.

Comments on this clone: Other nucleotide sequences from this sample produce the same CDR3. The J gene is TRBJ1-1, the V gene TRBV19, with TRBD1 as a possible D gene (6 bases). This CDR3 region has 15 residues. V gave up 4 bases and J gave up 1 base, with 13 bases separating them. Germline V gene data show CDR1 as LNHDA and CDR2 as SQIVND (reference sequence). CDR3 sequence: CASSKQGRGNTEAFF. Here the CDR3 DNA reads TGTGCCAGTAGTAAACAGGGCAGGGGGAACACTGAAGCTTTCTTT.

The chain carries TRBV5-1 and TRBJ2-3, with a tentative D call TRBD1 (6 bases). With 0 bases removed from V and 10 bases from J, the gap between germline ends came to 12 bases. The CDR3 extends over 13 amino acids. CDR1 is SGHRS and CDR2 is YFSETQ in the germline V gene. The DNA of the CDR3 is TGCGCCAGCAGCTTGGACAGGGTGGATTCGCAGTATTTT. Translation: CASSLDRVDSQYF. Combining the CDR3 with reference TRBV5-1 and TRBJ2-3 gives the whole variable domain KAGVTQTPRYLIKTRGQQVTLSCSPISGHRSVSWYQQTPGQGLQFLFEYFSETQRNKGNFPGRFSGRQFSNSRSEMNVSTLELGDSALYLCASSLDRVDSQYFGPGTRLTVL.

This CDR3 reads CASGSIQDGLVNTGELFF. Here the CDR3 DNA reads TGTGCTAGTGGTTCGATACAAGACGGACTAGTGAACACCGGGGAGCTGTTTTTT. V is TRBV12-5 and J is TRBJ2-2; TRBD2 aligns across 7 bases. The CDR3 is 18 residues long. The germline V gene has CDR1 LGHNT and CDR2 FRNRAP. V lost 4 bases and J lost 1; bases outside the gene matches: 12.

J is TRBJ1-5 and V is TRBV19, with TRBD1 matching over 8 bases. The CDR3 loop spans 15 amino acids. Trimming at V came to 2 bases and at J to 5 bases, leaving 5 bases not matched to a gene. Looked up from germline, CDR1 is LNHDA and CDR2 is SQIVND (reference sequence). CDR3: CASSIQGASYQPQHF. DNA for the CDR3: TGTGCCAGTAGTATACAGGGGGCCTCCTATCAGCCCCAGCATTTT.

The chain joins TRBV6-6 to TRBJ1-2, with D unresolved. CDR3 length: 14 amino acids. Looked up from germline, CDR1 is MNHNY and CDR2 is SVGAGI (reference sequence). Trimming took 2 bases from V and 8 from J, leaving 15 bases between them. The CDR3 coding sequence is TGTGCCAGCAGTTACCCGACGGTAACCGAGGGCTACACCTTC. The encoded protein is CASSYPTVTEGYTF.

This chain links TRBV2 with TRBJ2-3; the match to TRBD2 covers 9 bases. Trimming cost V 7 bases and J 7 bases; bases outside gene matches: 12. CDR3 length equals 15 residues. CDR1 is SNHLY, CDR2 FYNNEI, per germline. CDR3 residues: CASNSLVSGRNTQYF. DNA for the CDR3: TGTGCCAGCAACTCCCTGGTTAGCGGGAGAAATACGCAGTATTTT.

The rearrangement links TRBV6-2 or TRBV6-3 to TRBJ2-7; D may correspond to TRBD1 or TRBD2 (8 bases each). V dropped 1 base and J dropped 0 bases, with 28 bases sitting between them. This CDR3 comprises 21 residues. The germline CDR1 and CDR2 sequences are MNHEY and SVGEGT. The CDR3 DNA reads TGTGCCAGCAGTTACTTATTCGCAGGGGGCGACCTAGCGGGTATCTCCTACGAGCAGTACTTC. Encoded protein: CASSYLFAGGDLAGISYEQYF.

This clone turned up a few times. The chain links TRBV28 to TRBJ1-4; D might be TRBD1 (5 bases). CDR3 size: 15 residues. Trimming removed 6 bases at V and 4 bases at J, with 15 bases between. Per germline, CDR1 MDHEN and CDR2 SYDVKM. CDR3 nucleotides: TGTGCCAGCAGCCCAGCCGGGGGGGTTAATGAAAAACTGTTTTTT. The encoded protein is CASSPAGGVNEKLFF.

V and J are TRBV5-8 and TRBJ1-5, with D possibly matching TRBD1 (6 bases). V lost 3 bases and J 4 bases, leaving 11 bases between the germline ends. CDR3 size: 14 residues. CDR1 and CDR2 from the germline V gene are SGHTS and YDEGEE. CDR3 sequence reads: CASSWGAENQPQHF. The CDR3 DNA follows: TGTGCCAGCAGCTGGGGGGCAGAGAATCAGCCCCAGCATTTT.

V and J are TRBV7-2 and TRBJ2-1; D is ambiguous. The CDR3 is 15 residues long. Trimming took off 8 bases at V and 2 bases at J, with 16 bases between the two ends. Germline values: CDR1 SGHTA, CDR2 FQGNSA. For the CDR3, the DNA is TGTGCCAGCGGCCAGGAGTCCCTGGCCTACAATGAGCAGTTCTTC. It is translated as CASGQESLAYNEQFF. Filled out from reference TRBV7-2 and TRBJ2-1, the complete variable domain reads GAGVSQSPSNKVTEKGKDVELRCDPISGHTALYWYRQSLGQGLEFLIYFQGNSAPDKSGLPSDRFSAERTGGSVSTLTIQRTQQEDSAVYLCASGQESLAYNEQFFGPGTRLTVL.

The V gene is TRBV19, the J gene TRBJ2-5; 10 nucleotides line up with TRBD1. CDR3 length equals 15 residues. Looked up from germline, CDR1 is LNHDA and CDR2 is SQIVND (reference sequence). Trimming cost V 3 bases and J 4 bases; bases outside gene matches: 5. CDR3 coding DNA: TGTGCCAGTAGTATTGAGGACAGGGGGGGAGAGACCCAGTACTTC. This encodes CASSIEDRGGETQYF. The full variable domain, completed using reference TRBV19 and TRBJ2-5, is DGGITQSPKYLFRKEGQNVTLSCEQNLNHDAMYWYRQDPGQGLRLIYYSQIVNDFQKGDIAEGYSVSREKKESFPLTVTSAQKNPTAFYLCASSIEDRGGETQYFGPGTRLLVL.

The V gene is TRBV3-1 (or the pseudogene TRBV3-2), the J gene TRBJ2-2; 8 nucleotides match TRBD2. Germline assignment: CDR1 LGHDT and CDR2 YNNKEL (reference sequence). The CDR3 contains 15 residues. The trim removed 3 bases at V and 2 bases at J, leaving 2 bases unmatched. CDR3 DNA: TGTGCCAGCAGCCAGGGACTAGAAAACACCGGGGAGCTGTTTTTT. Amino acids: CASSQGLENTGELFF.

This chain links TRBV2 with TRBJ1-1; tentative D call: TRBD1 (5 bases). Deletions cut 11 bases from V and 1 base from J, with 14 bases between. The CDR3 consists of 13 residues. Germline CDR1 reads SNHLY; CDR2 reads FYNNEI. This CDR3 is CASERGANTEAFF. As DNA, the CDR3 is TGTGCCTCGGAAAGGGGCGCGAACACTGAAGCTTTCTTT.

The chain links TRBV4-3 to TRBJ2-7; D not resolved. CDR3 length: 13 residues. Germline CDR1 is LGHNA and CDR2 is YSLEER. V gave up 0 bases and J gave up 5 bases, with 8 bases separating them. CDR3 sequence reads: CASSQESWNEQYF. CDR3 nucleotides: TGCGCCAGCAGCCAAGAAAGCTGGAACGAGCAGTACTTC.

This clone was found once. The chain's CDR3 is CASSHSGVISYNEQFF. In DNA, the CDR3 is TGTGCCAGCAGCCACTCAGGGGTCATCTCCTACAATGAGCAGTTCTTC. This chain connects TRBV14 to TRBJ2-1; possibly TRBD1 for D (6 bases). The CDR3 is made up of 16 amino acids. Germline loops: CDR1 SGHDN, CDR2 FVKESK. V was cut by 3 bases and J by 0 bases, with 12 bases left in between.

This clone came up a few times. This chain joins TRBV25-1 and TRBJ2-5; 10 nucleotides line up with TRBD2. This CDR3 contains 16 residues. Trimming at V came to 1 base and at J to 5 bases, leaving 7 bases not matched to a gene. CDR1 is MGHDK and CDR2 is SYGVNS in the germline V gene. The CDR3 is CASSESGLAGDETQYF. CDR3 coding DNA: TGTGCCAGCAGTGAATCGGGTCTAGCGGGAGATGAGACCCAGTACTTC. Filled out from reference TRBV25-1 and TRBJ2-5, the complete variable domain reads EADIYQTPRYLVIGTGKKITLECSQTMGHDKMYWYQQDPGMELHLIHYSYGVNSTEKGDLSSESTVSRIRTEHFPLTLESARPSHTSQYLCASSESGLAGDETQYFGPGTRLLVL.

The chain combines TRBV5-4 with TRBJ1-1; tentative D call: TRBD1 (5 bases). Germline V gives CDR1 SGHNT, CDR2 YYREEE (reference sequence). The CDR3 extends over 13 amino acids. V lost 4 bases to trimming and J lost 2 bases, with 9 bases between them. CDR3 loop: CASSVDTNTEAFF. The CDR3 DNA reads as TGTGCCAGCAGCGTGGACACCAACACTGAAGCTTTCTTT.

The chain links TRBV7-2 to TRBJ2-7; 9 bases map to TRBD2. The germline gives CDR1 SGHTA, CDR2 FQGNSA. V shed 2 bases, J shed 2 bases, and the junction held 10 bases outside the gene matches. This CDR3 spans 17 amino acids. DNA of the CDR3: TGTGCCAGCAGCTTATGGGCCCTTAGCGGGAGTCCCTACGAGCAGTACTTC. This codes for CASSLWALSGSPYEQYF.

The table lists this clone with a count of one. V gene TRBV30 combines with J gene TRBJ2-4, with 11 bases that match TRBD2. The length of the CDR3 is 16 residues. V gave up 0 bases and J gave up 7 bases; unmatched junction bases: 8. Germline values: CDR1 GTSNPN, CDR2 SVGIG (reference sequence). The CDR3 DNA follows: TGTGCCTGGAGTGTACGTAGCGGGAGGGCCTGGAACATTCAGTACTTC. This codes for CAWSVRSGRAWNIQYF.

This clone was counted a single time. The chain uses TRBV29-1 and TRBJ2-7; D possibly corresponds to TRBD2 (6 bases). CDR1 SQVTM and CDR2 ANQGSEA come from the germline V gene. The CDR3 sequence is 13 residues long. V lost 6 bases and J 0 bases, leaving 12 bases between the germline ends. CDR3 in amino acids: CSVERVSSYEQYF. CDR3 bases: TGCAGCGTGGAGCGGGTGAGCTCCTACGAGCAGTACTTC.

V is TRBV4-2 and J is TRBJ1-1; TRBD1 might be the D (6 bases). V dropped 0 bases and J dropped 3 bases, with 17 bases sitting between them. There are 17 residues in the CDR3. In germline, CDR1 is LGHNA, CDR2 YNFKEQ. The CDR3, as DNA: TGTGCCAGCAGCCAAGAAGGGACCAGGGGACCCTACACTGAAGCTTTCTTT. This codes for CASSQEGTRGPYTEAFF.